Listed below are T cell receptor beta chains from one sample, sequenced in a study of response to subunit inactivated influenza vaccine. TCRdb reprocessed the RT-PCR reads via MiXCR and lists one record per CDR3 protein. This sample has 280,000 or so distinct CDR3 sequences, with 21% found just once. Source: PBMCs from blood, taken less than 22 months after vaccination. The receptors stem from a man aged 50-75 years who received an inactivated influenza vaccine. The CDR3 runs from the conserved cysteine through the conserved F or W. Fields, in order: clone size, D gene, J gene, V gene, CDR3 protein, CDR3 DNA. A D gene is named only where the DNA matches it firmly. For some rows the clone size is stated as once, few or many, or as a class when expanded; others skip it.

few,TRBD1,TRBJ2-2,TRBV12-3/TRBV12-4,CASRTGTGGSGELFF,TGTGCCAGCAGGACCGGGACAGGGGGCTCCGGGGAGCTGTTTTTT
few,NA,TRBJ2-3,TRBV20-1,CSARDLVGLPSDTQYF,TGCAGTGCTAGAGATCTCGTGGGACTCCCCTCGGATACGCAGTATTTT
NA,NA,TRBJ2-7,TRBV7-9,CASSSWSGGNEQYF,TGTGCCAGCAGCTCTTGGAGTGGGGGTAACGAGCAGTACTTC
many,TRBD1,TRBJ2-1,TRBV7-6,CASSRSRQGSYNEQFF,TGTGCCAGCAGCCGAAGCCGACAGGGCTCCTACAATGAGCAGTTCTTC
NA,NA,TRBJ1-1,TRBV9,CASSVVSDAEAFF,TGTGCCAGCAGCGTAGTTTCTGACGCTGAAGCTTTCTTT
few,TRBD1,TRBJ1-2,TRBV11-2,CASSSGQGSAYGYTF,TGTGCCAGCAGCTCGGGACAGGGAAGCGCCTATGGCTACACCTTC
NA,NA,TRBJ2-5,TRBV12-3/TRBV12-4,CASSLLGREETQYF,TGTGCCAGCAGTTTATTGGGGCGAGAAGAGACCCAGTACTTC
once,TRBD1,TRBJ2-1,TRBV4-3,CASSYTGGSYNEQFF,TGCGCCAGCAGTTACACAGGGGGCTCCTACAATGAGCAGTTCTTC
few,TRBD1,TRBJ2-5,TRBV19,CASTSTGGQETQYF,TGTGCCAGTACCTCGACAGGGGGCCAAGAGACCCAGTACTTC
NA,NA,TRBJ2-1,TRBV24-1,CATSDLEAYNEQFF,TGTGCCACCAGTGATTTGGAAGCCTACAATGAGCAGTTCTTC
many,NA,TRBJ1-1,TRBV10-3,CAISVSGDTEAFF,TGTGCCATCAGTGTTTCAGGGGATACTGAAGCTTTCTTT
NA,NA,TRBJ2-3,TRBV5-1,CASSSPGLGDTQYF,TGCGCCAGCAGCTCGCCGGGACTTGGGGATACGCAGTATTTT
NA,NA,TRBJ1-3,TRBV3-1,CASSQDLGRMYGNTIYF,TGTGCCAGCAGCCAAGATCTGGGGAGGATGTACGGAAACACCATATATTTT
NA,NA,TRBJ1-4,TRBV12-3/TRBV12-4,CASSSSGTVGEKLFF,TGTGCCAGCAGTTCCTCCGGGACCGTTGGTGAAAAACTGTTTTTT
few,TRBD1,TRBJ2-1,TRBV7-2,CASSPDRGPYNEQFF,TGTGCCAGCAGCCCCGACAGGGGGCCTTACAATGAGCAGTTCTTC
NA,NA,TRBJ2-1,TRBV5-8,CASSGQLGGISYNEQFF,TGTGCCAGCAGCGGCCAATTGGGGGGAATCTCCTACAATGAGCAGTTCTTC
once,NA,TRBJ2-5,TRBV20-1,CSARDTWAQYF,TGCAGTGCTAGAGATACCTGGGCCCAGTACTTC
NA,NA,TRBJ1-2,TRBV2,CASSENGGNAYGYTF,TGTGCCAGCAGTGAAAACGGGGGGAACGCCTATGGCTACACCTTC
NA,NA,TRBJ2-3,TRBV6-2/TRBV6-3,CASSYGRPSTDTQYF,TGTGCCAGCAGTTACGGTCGTCCGTCCACAGATACGCAGTATTTT
few,NA,TRBJ2-1,TRBV12-3/TRBV12-4,CASSLVWMGSYNEQFF,TGTGCCAGCAGTTTGGTTTGGATGGGGTCCTACAATGAGCAGTTCTTC
NA,NA,TRBJ1-1,TRBV7-6,CASSLGNAAFF,TGTGCCAGCAGCTTAGGGAACGCAGCTTTCTTT
NA,NA,TRBJ1-2,TRBV28,CATEAGSNYGYTF,TGTGCCACCGAAGCGGGGTCTAACTATGGCTACACCTTC
few,NA,TRBJ1-4,TRBV28,CASRAQGANEKLFF,TGTGCCAGCAGAGCACAGGGAGCTAATGAAAAACTGTTTTTT
many,NA,TRBJ1-1,TRBV20-1,CSARVGGMNTEAFF,TGCAGTGCTAGAGTCGGGGGGATGAACACTGAAGCTTTCTTT
NA,NA,TRBJ2-7,TRBV28,CASSFSQGYVHEQYF,TGTGCCAGCAGTTTCTCACAGGGTTACGTACACGAGCAGTACTTC
many,NA,TRBJ1-2,TRBV7-9,CASSLALAVAIPAGYTF,TGTGCCAGCAGCTTAGCGTTGGCAGTCGCAATACCGGCTGGCTACACCTTC
NA,NA,TRBJ2-1,TRBV15,CATSRAGTTYNEQFF,TGTGCCACCAGCAGAGCCGGGACAACCTACAATGAGCAGTTCTTC
NA,NA,TRBJ2-6,TRBV29-1,CSVAGLTGANVLTF,TGCAGCGTTGCCGGGTTAACTGGGGCCAACGTCCTGACTTTC
NA,NA,TRBJ1-1,TRBV7-2,CASSLESGPQAFF,TGTGCCAGCAGCTTAGAATCGGGACCTCAAGCTTTCTTT
few,TRBD1,TRBJ1-2,TRBV20-1,CSAKGTGGPGYTF,TGCAGTGCCAAAGGGACAGGGGGCCCTGGCTACACCTTC
few,NA,TRBJ1-1,TRBV6-4,CASSDSPVAGPTEAFF,TGTGCCAGCAGTGACTCCCCTGTTGCAGGGCCCACTGAAGCTTTCTTT
NA,TRBD2,TRBJ2-5,TRBV20-1,CSPSGGASETQYF,TGCAGTCCTAGCGGGGGGGCTTCTGAGACCCAGTACTTC
NA,NA,TRBJ2-3,TRBV27,CASSALWADTQYF,TGTGCCAGCAGTGCTCTATGGGCAGATACGCAGTATTTT
NA,TRBD2,TRBJ2-7,TRBV27,CASSIGLAGGYEQYF,TGTGCCAGCAGTATCGGACTAGCGGGAGGCTACGAGCAGTACTTC
few,TRBD1,TRBJ2-7,TRBV5-6,CASSFWTGDYEQYF,TGTGCCAGCAGCTTTTGGACAGGGGACTACGAGCAGTACTTC
NA,TRBD1,TRBJ2-5,TRBV20-1,CSAEDRGHQETQYF,TGCAGTGCTGAGGACAGGGGGCATCAAGAGACCCAGTACTTC
few,NA,TRBJ2-5,TRBV6-5,CASSYQASQETQYF,TGTGCCAGCAGTTACCAAGCGAGCCAAGAGACCCAGTACTTC
few,TRBD2,TRBJ2-3,TRBV28,CASSFRGLAGGWADTQYF,TGTGCCAGCAGTTTTAGGGGACTAGCGGGAGGATGGGCAGATACGCAGTATTTT
NA,NA,TRBJ1-2,TRBV20-1,CSAQGPDYGYTF,TGCAGTGCCCAGGGGCCTGACTATGGCTACACCTTC
NA,NA,TRBJ1-1,TRBV3-1,CASTPLPRMNTEAFF,TGTGCCAGCACCCCACTTCCCAGGATGAACACTGAAGCTTTCTTT
many,NA,TRBJ1-5,TRBV12-3/TRBV12-4,CASSRTPSNQPQHF,TGTGCCAGCAGTCGGACCCCAAGCAATCAGCCCCAGCATTTT
few,NA,TRBJ2-5,TRBV6-1,CASYSTGDARRFF,TGTGCCAGCTACTCGACGGGGGACGCTAGGCGTTTCTTC
many,NA,TRBJ2-3,TRBV12-3/TRBV12-4,CASSLRSDTQYF,TGTGCCAGCAGCTTGCGGTCAGATACGCAGTATTTT
many,TRBD1,TRBJ1-2,TRBV20-1,CSATTGGSNYGYTF,TGCAGTGCTACCACAGGGGGCTCTAACTATGGCTACACCTTC
NA,NA,TRBJ1-3,TRBV4-3,CASSQEQGHSGNTIYF,TGCGCCAGCAGCCAAGAGCAGGGGCACTCTGGAAACACCATATATTTT
NA,NA,TRBJ2-1,TRBV5-1,CASSSDAQSSYNEQFF,TGCGCCAGCAGCTCGGACGCCCAAAGCTCCTACAATGAGCAGTTCTTC
few,NA,TRBJ2-7,TRBV28,CASSFGTFPYEQYF,TGTGCCAGCAGTTTCGGGACATTCCCCTACGAGCAGTACTTC
NA,TRBD1,TRBJ1-6,TRBV11-2,CASRPGTANSPLHF,TGTGCCAGCAGACCCGGGACAGCAAATTCACCCCTCCACTTT
NA,NA,TRBJ1-2,TRBV27,CASSSRGVPNYGYTF,TGTGCCAGCAGCTCCCGCGGGGTACCCAACTATGGCTACACCTTC
NA,NA,TRBJ1-5,TRBV18,CASSPNGGDQPQHF,TGTGCCAGCTCACCGAATGGAGGTGATCAGCCCCAGCATTTT
NA,NA,TRBJ2-3,TRBV7-9,CASSLETAQDTQYF,TGTGCCAGCAGCTTAGAGACGGCGCAAGATACGCAGTATTTT
NA,NA,TRBJ1-2,TRBV20-1,CSARLGHHHYGYTF,TGCAGTGCTAGATTGGGACACCACCACTATGGCTACACCTTC
NA,TRBD1,TRBJ1-5,TRBV5-5,CASSHRTGGLQPQHF,TGTGCCAGCAGTCACCGTACAGGGGGTCTTCAGCCCCAGCATTTT
few,TRBD1,TRBJ1-2,TRBV5-8,CASSTPGGDDGYTF,TGTGCCAGCAGTACCCCAGGGGGGGACGATGGCTACACCTTC
NA,NA,TRBJ1-5,TRBV12-3/TRBV12-4,CASSPMGGMNQPQHF,TGTGCCAGCAGTCCTATGGGGGGGATGAATCAGCCCCAGCATTTT